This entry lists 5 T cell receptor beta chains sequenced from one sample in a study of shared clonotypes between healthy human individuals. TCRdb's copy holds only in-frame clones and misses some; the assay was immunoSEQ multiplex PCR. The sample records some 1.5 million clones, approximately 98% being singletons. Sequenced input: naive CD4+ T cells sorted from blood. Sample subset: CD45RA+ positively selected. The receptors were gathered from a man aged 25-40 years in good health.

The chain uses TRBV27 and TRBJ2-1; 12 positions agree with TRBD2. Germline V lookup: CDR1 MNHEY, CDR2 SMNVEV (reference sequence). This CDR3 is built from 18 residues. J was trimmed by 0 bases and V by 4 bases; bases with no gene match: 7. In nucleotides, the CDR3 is TGTGCCAGCAGTTCCCATCCACTAGCGGGAGGCTCCTACAATGAGCAGTTCTTC. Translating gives CASSSHPLAGGSYNEQFF.

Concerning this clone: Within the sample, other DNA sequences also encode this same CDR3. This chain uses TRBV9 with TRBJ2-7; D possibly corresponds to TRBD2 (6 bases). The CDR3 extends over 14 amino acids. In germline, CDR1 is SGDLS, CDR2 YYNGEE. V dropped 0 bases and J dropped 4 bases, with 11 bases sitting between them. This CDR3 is CASSVAVGGYEQYF. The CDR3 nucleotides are TGTGCCAGCAGCGTAGCGGTGGGGGGTTACGAGCAGTACTTC.

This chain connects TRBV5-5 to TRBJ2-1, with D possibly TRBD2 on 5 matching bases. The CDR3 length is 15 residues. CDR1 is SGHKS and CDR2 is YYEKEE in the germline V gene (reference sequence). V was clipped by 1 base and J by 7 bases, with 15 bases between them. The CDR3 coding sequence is TGTGCCAGCAGCTTGAGGGCGGGCCCCTCGAATGAGCAGTTCTTC. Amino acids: CASSLRAGPSNEQFF. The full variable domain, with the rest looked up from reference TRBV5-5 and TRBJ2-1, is DAGVTQSPTHLIKTRGQQVTLRCSPISGHKSVSWYQQVLGQGPQFIFQYYEKEERGRGNFPDRFSARQFPNYSSELNVNALLLGDSALYLCASSLRAGPSNEQFFGPGTRLTVL.

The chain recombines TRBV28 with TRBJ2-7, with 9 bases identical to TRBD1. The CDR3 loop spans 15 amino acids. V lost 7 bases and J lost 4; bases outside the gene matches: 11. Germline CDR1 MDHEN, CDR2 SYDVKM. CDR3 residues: CASTGEGQGGYEQYF. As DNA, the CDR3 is TGTGCCAGCACGGGAGAGGGACAGGGTGGGTACGAGCAGTACTTC.

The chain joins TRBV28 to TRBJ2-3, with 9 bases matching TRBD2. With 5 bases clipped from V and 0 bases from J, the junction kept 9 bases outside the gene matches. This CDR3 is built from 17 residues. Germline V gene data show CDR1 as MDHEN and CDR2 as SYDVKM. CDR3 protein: CASSILLAGESTDTQYF. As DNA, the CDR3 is TGTGCCAGCAGTATACTTTTAGCGGGAGAAAGCACAGATACGCAGTATTTT.